In this sample, the clone carrying this TCR beta chain turned up a few times. The data belong to a study of blood T cell repertoires in COVID-19. Original methodology: Amplification of reference gene primers provided the estimated nucleated cell counts. Data came from immunoSEQ multiplex PCR; TCRdb stores just in-frame clones and leaves some out. V and J calls and clone size come straight from that table; D and trimming were deduced from the DNA. The table records about 190,000 clones, approximately 84% of them present only once. With 1 base removed from V and 1 base from J, the gap between germline ends came to 9 bases. Germline CDR1 SQVTM, CDR2 ANQGSEA. The CDR3 is 14 residues long. Participant age was roughly 18 to 95 years, and participants resided in approximately 25 US areas. Membership in each cohort depended on participant-reported clinical history.

The clonotype originates from a woman under 40 who had recovered from COVID-19. The chain carries TRBV29-1 and TRBJ2-3; tentative D call: TRBD2 (5 bases). The material sequenced was PBMCs or T cells enriched from blood (not recorded which). The CDR3 spells CSVEGTRGTDTQYF. DNA of the CDR3: TGCAGCGTTGAAGGAACGAGGGGCACAGATACGCAGTATTTT.